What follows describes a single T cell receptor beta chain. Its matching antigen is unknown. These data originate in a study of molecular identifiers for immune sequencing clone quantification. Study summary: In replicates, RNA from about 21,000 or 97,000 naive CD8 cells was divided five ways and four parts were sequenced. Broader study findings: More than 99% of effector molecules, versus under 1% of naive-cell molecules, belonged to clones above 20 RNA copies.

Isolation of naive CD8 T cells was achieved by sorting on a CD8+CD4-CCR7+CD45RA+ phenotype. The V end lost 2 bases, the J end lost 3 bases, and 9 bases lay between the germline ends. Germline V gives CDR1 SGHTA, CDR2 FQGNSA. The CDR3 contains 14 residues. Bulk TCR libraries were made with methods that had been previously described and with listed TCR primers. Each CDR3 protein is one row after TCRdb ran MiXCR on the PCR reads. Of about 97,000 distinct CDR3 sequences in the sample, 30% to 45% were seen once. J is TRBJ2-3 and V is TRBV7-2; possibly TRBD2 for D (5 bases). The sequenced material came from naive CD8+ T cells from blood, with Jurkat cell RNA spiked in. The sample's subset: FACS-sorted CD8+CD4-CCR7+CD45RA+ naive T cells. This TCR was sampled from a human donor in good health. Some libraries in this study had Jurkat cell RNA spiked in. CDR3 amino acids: CASSLFSGTDTQYF. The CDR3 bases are TGTGCCAGCAGCTTATTCAGCGGTACAGATACGCAGTATTTT.